The clone carrying this T cell receptor (beta chain) has at least ten counts. The antigen is not known. This sample was included in a study of T-cell reconstitution after alpha-beta-depleted transplantation in children. The library targeted TCRbeta and was prepared with unique molecular identifiers. A single record per CDR3 protein comes from TCRdb applying MiXCR to the PCR reads. The data contain over 150,000 distinct CDR3 sequences, approximately 6% of them singletons. Study results and limitations: Most T-cell counts and diversity one year after the transplant came from T cells that were newly produced. Expanded graft clones, several hundred of them, were reportedly the source of alpha-beta T cells about two months after transplant. Some patients' high day-60 TCRbeta diversity was attributed to recipient cells surviving conditioning.

The specimen comprised PBMCs, sampled before TCRalphabeta/CD19-depleted stem cell transplant. This TCR was recovered from a girl less than two years old with combined immunodeficiency, due to receive a stem cell transplant.

The CDR3 region has the DNA TGTGCCACCAAGGAGGGCCTGTATAGCAATCAGCCCCAGCATTTT. As protein: CATKEGLYSNQPQHF. The chain couples TRBV15 to TRBJ1-5; D is undetermined. The CDR3 covers 15 residues. The V and J ends lost 7 bases and 0 bases respectively, with 13 bases between them. Per the germline V gene, CDR1 is LNHNV and CDR2 is YYDKDF (reference sequence).